A selection of T cell receptor beta chains follows, all from one sample in a study of CD8 T cells in ankylosing spondylitis. TCRdb re-analysed the 5' RACE reads in MiXCR, keeping a single row per CDR3 protein. The data hold 130,000 or so distinct CDR3 sequences, with about 6.5% observed a single time. Sequenced material: blood, either unsorted or a sorted T cell fraction (not recorded which). Every receptor here comes from a male donor with ankylosing spondylitis or in good health (not recorded which). Both conserved end residues are part of each CDR3. Fields, in order: clone size, J gene, V gene, D gene, CDR3 DNA, CDR3 protein. The D gene is left open where the match is weak. Size is stated for part of the rows, as once, few or many counts, or as a class when the clone is expanded.

many	TRBJ2-3	TRBV18	NA	TGTGCCAGCTCACCACTGGTGTCGGATACGCAGTATTTT	CASSPLVSDTQYF
many	TRBJ2-7	TRBV5-1	NA	TGCGCCAGCAGCTTGTTGCCGCCAGGTCCTACCTACTACGAGCAGTACTTC	CASSLLPPGPTYYEQYF
many	TRBJ2-1	TRBV20-1	TRBD2	TGCAGTGCAAGTCCGACTAGCGGGAGAGGAAGGAAGCAGTTCTTC	CSASPTSGRGRKQFF
many	TRBJ2-2	TRBV20-1	TRBD2	TGCAGTGCTAGAGACCCAGCGGGAGGGCCCGGCGGGGAGCTGTTTTTT	CSARDPAGGPGGELFF
NA	TRBJ2-3	TRBV10-2	TRBD2	TGCGCCAGCAGTGAAAGCGGGAGGGCAACAGATACGCAGTATTTT	CASSESGRATDTQYF
many	TRBJ2-7	TRBV5-1	NA	TGCGCCAGCAGCCTACCCAGGGATCCCTACGAGCAGTACTTC	CASSLPRDPYEQYF
many	TRBJ1-6	TRBV28	TRBD1	TGTGCCAGCACAAGAACCTTCGGACAGGGTCTCAATTCACCCCTCCACTTT	CASTRTFGQGLNSPLHF
many	TRBJ2-7	TRBV7-9	NA	TGTGCCAGCAGCGCCCAGGTAGACTACGAGCAGTACTTC	CASSAQVDYEQYF
many	TRBJ2-7	TRBV20-1	TRBD2	TGCAGTGCAACAGGGCTAGCGGGCTACGAGCAGTACTTC	CSATGLAGYEQYF
many	TRBJ2-7	TRBV7-9	NA	TGTGCCAGCAGAGGAGAGGGCTACGAGCAGTACTTC	CASRGEGYEQYF
many	TRBJ2-2	TRBV12-3/TRBV12-4	TRBD1	TGTGCCAGCAGTAACAGACAGGGTAACACCGGGGAGCTGTTTTTT	CASSNRQGNTGELFF
few	TRBJ2-5	TRBV5-1	TRBD1	TGCGCCAGCAGCGTGGACAGGGGGCAAGAGACCCAGTACTTC	CASSVDRGQETQYF
few	TRBJ2-1	TRBV5-1	TRBD2	TGCGCCAGCAGCGCCGAGGGACTAGCGGGCTCCTACAATGAGCAGTTCTTC	CASSAEGLAGSYNEQFF
many	TRBJ1-2	TRBV7-9	NA	TGTGCCAGCAGCTTAGCAGGGACCATTTATGGCTACACCTTC	CASSLAGTIYGYTF
NA	TRBJ1-5	TRBV20-1	NA	TGCAGTGCTAGAGGCGACAACAATCAGCCCCAGCATTTT	CSARGDNNQPQHF
many	TRBJ2-7	TRBV12-3/TRBV12-4	NA	TGTGCCAGCAGTTTCCAGGGCCCCTACGAGCAGTACTTC	CASSFQGPYEQYF
many	TRBJ2-3	TRBV6-1	NA	TGTGCCAGCAGTGAAGAGCATTGGAACACAGATACGCAGTATTTT	CASSEEHWNTDTQYF
many	TRBJ1-2	TRBV12-5	NA	TGTGCTAGTGGGGATTCCCAGGGGAACTATGGCTACACCTTC	CASGDSQGNYGYTF
many	TRBJ1-4	TRBV7-2	NA	TGTGCCAGCAGCCCGATGAGGTCTGAAAAACTGTTTTTT	CASSPMRSEKLFF
many	TRBJ2-7	TRBV20-1	NA	TGCAGTGCTAGCGACAGGTTAGCCTACGAGCAGTACTTC	CSASDRLAYEQYF
many	TRBJ1-4	TRBV5-1	NA	TGCGCCAGCAGCTTGGAGCCAGTAATTATTGAAAAACTGTTTTTT	CASSLEPVIIEKLFF
many	TRBJ2-7	TRBV10-3	TRBD2	TGTGCCATCAGTGCGGGGGGAGGCGGCGGATCCTACGAGCAGTACTTC	CAISAGGGGGSYEQYF
many	TRBJ2-7	TRBV12-3/TRBV12-4	TRBD1	TGTGCCAGCAGATACGGACAGGGGGACAGCTACGAGCAGTACTTC	CASRYGQGDSYEQYF
many	TRBJ2-5	TRBV7-9	TRBD2	TGTGCCAGCAGCCAACCGACTAGCTTAGAGACCCAGTACTTC	CASSQPTSLETQYF
many	TRBJ2-7	TRBV5-1	NA	TGCGCCAGCAGCGTGACTCCGGGAAGCTCCTACGAGCAGTACTTC	CASSVTPGSSYEQYF
many	TRBJ2-1	TRBV15	TRBD2	TGTGCCACCAGCAGCGATCTAGCGGGGGCCGGGGATGAGCAGTTCTTC	CATSSDLAGAGDEQFF
NA	TRBJ2-1	TRBV7-3	NA	TGTGCCAGCAGCGGGTCTGGAGCTAGCTCCTACAATGAGCAGTTCTTC	CASSGSGASSYNEQFF
many	TRBJ1-1	TRBV3-1	NA	TGTGCCAGCAGCCCAAGCGTCGGGGGCGGCACTGAAGCTTTCTTT	CASSPSVGGGTEAFF
many	TRBJ1-5	TRBV20-1	NA	TGCAGTGCTAGGATCGGCAATCAGCCCCAGCATTTT	CSARIGNQPQHF
NA	TRBJ2-3	TRBV3-1	TRBD2	TGTGCCAGCAGCCAAGTACTAGCGGGGGTTGCCGCAGATACGCAGTATTTT	CASSQVLAGVAADTQYF
many	TRBJ2-1	TRBV12-3/TRBV12-4	NA	TGTGCCAGCAGTCACCCCGAGGGGGAGGTCCACAATGAGCAGTTCTTC	CASSHPEGEVHNEQFF
many	TRBJ1-1	TRBV20-1	NA	TGCAGTGCTAGAGATTCAAGACGCTCGGGTGGAAACACTGAAGCTTTCTTT	CSARDSRRSGGNTEAFF
many	TRBJ2-7	TRBV29-1	NA	TGCAGCGCCGGACTCCGTGGATCCTACGAGCAGTACTTC	CSAGLRGSYEQYF
few	TRBJ1-1	TRBV7-3	NA	TGTGCCAGCAGCCCCCGGCCCGGGAACACTGAAGCTTTCTTT	CASSPRPGNTEAFF
many	TRBJ1-2	TRBV12-3/TRBV12-4	TRBD1	TGTGCCAGCAGTCCGACAGGGGTGGGGAGCTATGGCTACACCTTC	CASSPTGVGSYGYTF
many	TRBJ2-3	TRBV7-2	TRBD2	TGTGCCAGCAGCCAGGGACTAGCGGCAGATACGCAGTATTTT	CASSQGLAADTQYF
many	TRBJ1-2	TRBV5-1	NA	TGCGCCAGCAGCTTGGCCCCGGACAGCATTAACTATGGCTACACCTTC	CASSLAPDSINYGYTF
many	TRBJ2-2	TRBV5-1	NA	TGCGCCAGCAGCCCATCCGACAGCGCGAACACCGGGGAGCTGTTTTTT	CASSPSDSANTGELFF
few	TRBJ2-5	TRBV20-1	NA	TGCAGTGCTAGAGATCTAGGCAGGGGTCCACAAGAGACCCAGTACTTC	CSARDLGRGPQETQYF
many	TRBJ2-5	TRBV20-1	TRBD2	TGCAGTGCTTTAGCGGGGGGAACCCAAGAGACCCAGTACTTC	CSALAGGTQETQYF
few	TRBJ2-3	TRBV20-1	TRBD2	TGCTGTGCTAGAGATCGGAGGACTAGCGGGGTGGGAGATACGCAGTATTTT	CCARDRRTSGVGDTQYF
NA	TRBJ1-5	TRBV27	TRBD1	TGTGCCAGCAGTCCCACAGGGGTTTGGCAGCCCCAGCATTTT	CASSPTGVWQPQHF
many	TRBJ2-2	TRBV3-1	NA	TGTGCCAGCAGCCCAACTACCGGGGAGCTGTTTTTT	CASSPTTGELFF
many	TRBJ2-3	TRBV15	NA	TGTGCCACCAGCAGATCTAGCACAGATACGCAGTATTTT	CATSRSSTDTQYF
many	TRBJ2-2	TRBV20-1	NA	TGCAGTGCTAGAGGTCCTTCGAACACCGGGGAGCTGTTTTTT	CSARGPSNTGELFF